This T cell receptor beta chain was recovered during a study of yellow fever vaccine responses in identical twins. TCRdb reanalysed the RT-PCR reads using MiXCR and keeps one entry per CDR3 protein. The sample consists of thousands of distinct CDR3 sequences, roughly 89% of them appearing once. As concerns this clonotype: The antigen remains undetermined.

Study outcomes and limitations: After vaccination, twins' T cell response reportedly seemed partly convergent, partly personalized.

V shed 6 bases, J shed 6 bases, and the junction held 6 bases outside the gene matches. The CDR3 spans 14 residues. Germline V gene lookup returns CDR1 MNHEY and CDR2 SMNVEV (reference sequence). The material sequenced was T cells from blood (PBMCs), unsorted or a sorted subset (not recorded which), taken before or after yellow fever vaccination (not recorded which). This sequence originates from a young woman who received the yellow fever vaccine. V usage is TRBV27 and J usage is TRBJ2-7, with TRBD1 matching over 12 bases. The CDR3, as DNA: TGTGCCAGCAGGCACAGGGACAGGGGGCGCGAGCAGTACTTC. Its translation is CASRHRDRGREQYF.